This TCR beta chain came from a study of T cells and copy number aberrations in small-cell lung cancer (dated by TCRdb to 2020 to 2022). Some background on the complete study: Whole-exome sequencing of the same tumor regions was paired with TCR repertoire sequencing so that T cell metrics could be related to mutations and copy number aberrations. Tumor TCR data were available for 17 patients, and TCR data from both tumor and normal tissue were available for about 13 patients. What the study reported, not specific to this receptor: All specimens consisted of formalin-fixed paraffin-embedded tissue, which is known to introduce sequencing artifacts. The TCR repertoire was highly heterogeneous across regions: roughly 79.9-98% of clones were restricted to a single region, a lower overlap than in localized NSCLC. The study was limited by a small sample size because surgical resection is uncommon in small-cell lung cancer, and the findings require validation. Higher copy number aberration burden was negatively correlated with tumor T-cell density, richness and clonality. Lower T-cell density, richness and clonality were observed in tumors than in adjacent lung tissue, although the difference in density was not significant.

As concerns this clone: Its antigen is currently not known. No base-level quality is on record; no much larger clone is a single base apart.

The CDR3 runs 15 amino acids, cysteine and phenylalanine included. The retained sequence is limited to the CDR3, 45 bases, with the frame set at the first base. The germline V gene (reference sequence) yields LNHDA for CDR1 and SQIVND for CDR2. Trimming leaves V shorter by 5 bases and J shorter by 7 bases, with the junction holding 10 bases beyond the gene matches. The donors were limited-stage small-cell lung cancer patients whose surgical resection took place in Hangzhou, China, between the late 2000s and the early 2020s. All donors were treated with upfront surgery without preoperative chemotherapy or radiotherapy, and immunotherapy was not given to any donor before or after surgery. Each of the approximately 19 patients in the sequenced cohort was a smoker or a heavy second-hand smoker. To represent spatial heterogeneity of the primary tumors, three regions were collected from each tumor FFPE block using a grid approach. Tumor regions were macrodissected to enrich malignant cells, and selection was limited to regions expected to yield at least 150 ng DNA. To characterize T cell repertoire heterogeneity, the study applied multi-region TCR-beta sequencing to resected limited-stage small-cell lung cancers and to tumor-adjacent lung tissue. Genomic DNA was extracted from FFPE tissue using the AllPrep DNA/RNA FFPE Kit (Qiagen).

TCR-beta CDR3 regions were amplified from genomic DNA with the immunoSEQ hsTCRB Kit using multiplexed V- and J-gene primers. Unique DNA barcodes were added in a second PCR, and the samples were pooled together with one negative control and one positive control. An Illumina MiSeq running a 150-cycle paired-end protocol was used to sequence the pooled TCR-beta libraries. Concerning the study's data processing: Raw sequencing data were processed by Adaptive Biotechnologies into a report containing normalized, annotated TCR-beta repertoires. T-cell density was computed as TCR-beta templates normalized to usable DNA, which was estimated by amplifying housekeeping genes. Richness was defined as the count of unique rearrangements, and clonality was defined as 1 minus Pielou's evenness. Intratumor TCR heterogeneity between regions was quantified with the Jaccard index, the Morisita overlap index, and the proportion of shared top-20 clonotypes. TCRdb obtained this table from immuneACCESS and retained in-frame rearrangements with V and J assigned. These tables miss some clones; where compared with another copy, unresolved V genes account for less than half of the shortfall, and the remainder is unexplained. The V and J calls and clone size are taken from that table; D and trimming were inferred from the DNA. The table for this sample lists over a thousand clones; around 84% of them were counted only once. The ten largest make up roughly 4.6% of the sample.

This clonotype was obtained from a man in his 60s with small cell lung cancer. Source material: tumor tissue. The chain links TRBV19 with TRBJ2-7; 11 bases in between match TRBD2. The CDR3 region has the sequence CASSGRLAGQTEQYF. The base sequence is TGTGCCAGTAGTGGAAGACTAGCGGGACAGACTGAGCAGTACTTC.